Given below is one T cell receptor beta chain in context. No antigen is known for it. The data stem from a study of blood T cells in healthy people across ages. Individuals who donated were healthy Caucasians from Russia aged about 6 to 90. Sample-barcoded 5' priming and a J-beta primer mix drove a second PCR of roughly 6 to 12 cycles. MiXCR, applied by TCRdb to the 5' RACE reads, yields one record per CDR3 protein. The table shows around 990,000 distinct CDR3 sequences, with 30% to 40% occurring only once. Whole-study findings and limits: Long-lived donors exceeded aged donors in naive CD4+ cells and diversity.

Germline V gene sequence: CDR1 SEHNR, CDR2 FQNEAQ (reference sequence). The junction had 6 bases not matched to a gene; V was cut back by 4 bases and J by 2 bases. This CDR3 spans 15 amino acids. The sequence was collected from a man aged 18 to 29 in good health. This chain joins TRBV7-9 and TRBJ2-7; 9 nucleotides match TRBD1. The sample consisted of blood. This CDR3 reads CASSSRDREPYEQYF. The DNA of the CDR3 is TGTGCCAGCAGCTCCCGGGACAGGGAACCCTACGAGCAGTACTTC.